This T cell receptor beta chain is drawn from a study of cytomegalovirus exposure and HLA in healthy donors. The CDR3 consists of 15 residues. Per the germline V gene, CDR1 is SGHTA and CDR2 is FQGNSA. V was pared by 6 bases and J by 2 bases, with 17 bases between. Study-level points and caveats: Reports described diagnosis of cytomegalovirus status by the classifier as highly specific and sensitive. TCR beta chains associated with HLA were, in a later analysis, more clonally expanded than equally common others. Later on, analysis showed that most CMV-associated TCR beta chains appeared to be HLA-restricted.

On this clone: Its antigen remains unidentified.

The PCR had 60 Vbeta and 13 Jbeta primers. Method: immunoSEQ multiplex PCR; TCRdb's copy keeps in-frame clones and lacks some. The sample yields some 190,000 clones, 77% seen once. V usage is TRBV7-2 and J usage is TRBJ2-7; D is undetermined. The sequence was obtained from a man aged 18 to 30 in good health and CMV-seronegative. The sample consisted of PBMCs. The CDR3 nucleotides read TGTGCCAGCAGGCTCTCGTCCGGGTCTACCTACGAGCAGTACTTC. It is translated as CASRLSSGSTYEQYF.